The present entry profiles one TCR beta chain with its context. Residents of about two dozen US areas, aged about 18 to 95 years, made up the participants. Membership in each cohort depended on participant-reported clinical history. Recovery meant two consecutive negative NP/OP PCR tests, professional clearance, or resolved symptoms. These data originate in a study of blood T cell repertoires in COVID-19. Study at large: Sources were T cells, B-cell-depleted T cells, or PBMCs; the material itself was cDNA or gDNA.

Profiling relied on immunoSEQ multiplex PCR, and the TCRdb table lists in-frame clones only, not all of them. The table has some 400,000 clones, over 85% seen once. The CDR3 contains 13 residues. V shed 7 bases, J shed 2 bases, and the junction held 5 bases outside the gene matches. Per the germline V gene, CDR1 is SGHRS and CDR2 is YFSETQ. Sequenced sample: PBMCs or T cells enriched from blood (not recorded which). This TCR came from a woman in her 30s who had recovered from COVID-19. The chain recombines TRBV5-1 with TRBJ2-7, with 8 positions matching TRBD1. CDR3 nucleotides: TGCGCCAGCGCGGACAGGGCCACCTACGAGCAGTACTTC. It specifies CASADRATYEQYF.